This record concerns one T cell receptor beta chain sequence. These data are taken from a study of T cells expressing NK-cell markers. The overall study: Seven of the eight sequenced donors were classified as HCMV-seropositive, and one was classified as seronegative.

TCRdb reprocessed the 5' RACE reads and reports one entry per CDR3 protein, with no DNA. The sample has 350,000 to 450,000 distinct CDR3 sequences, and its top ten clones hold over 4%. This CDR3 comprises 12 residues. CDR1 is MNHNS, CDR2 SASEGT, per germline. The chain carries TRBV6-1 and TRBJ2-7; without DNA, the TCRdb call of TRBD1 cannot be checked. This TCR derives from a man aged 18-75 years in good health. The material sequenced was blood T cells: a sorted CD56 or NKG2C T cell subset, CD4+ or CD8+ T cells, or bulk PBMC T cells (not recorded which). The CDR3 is CASSSRQGEQYF.